The 20 T cell receptor beta chains in this list originate from one sample, sequenced in a study of cytomegalovirus exposure and HLA in healthy donors. Researchers ran the PCR with 60 Vbeta and 13 Jbeta primers. Method: immunoSEQ multiplex PCR; TCRdb's copy keeps in-frame clones and lacks some. The sample records about 180,000 clones, about four fifths being singletons. The material sequenced was PBMCs. All receptors derive from a man between 35 and 55 years old in good health and CMV-seronegative.

The CDR3 spells CASSPRRQYSNYGYTF. The CDR3 DNA sequence: TGTGCCAGCTCACCTCGACGACAGTATTCTAACTATGGCTACACCTTC. The rearrangement joins TRBV18 to TRBJ1-2, with a weak D call TRBD1 (5 bases). Trimming removed 3 bases at V and 0 bases at J, with 14 bases between. The CDR3 sequence is 16 residues long. Germline CDR1 reads KGHSH; CDR2 reads LQKENI.

The CDR3 spells CASSLLVSGYTDTQYF. The CDR3 coding sequence is TGTGCCAGCAGCTTGTTAGTGAGCGGATACACAGATACGCAGTATTTT. V gene TRBV7-9 combines with J gene TRBJ2-3, with a possible D match to TRBD2 (5 bases). Germline CDR1 and CDR2: SEHNR and FQNEAQ (reference sequence). The CDR3 loop spans 16 amino acids. The V and J ends lost 3 bases and 2 bases respectively, with 15 bases between them.

The DNA for the CDR3 is TGTGCCAGCAGCCCCTACAGGGGCAGGTACACTGAAGCTTTCTTT. Encoded protein: CASSPYRGRYTEAFF. The rearrangement joins TRBV5-6 to TRBJ1-1; 7 bases fit TRBD1. V lost 4 bases, J lost 3 bases, and 9 bases stayed unmatched. The germline V gene encodes CDR1 SGHDT and CDR2 YYEEEE. There are 15 residues in the CDR3.

The chain links TRBV5-1 to TRBJ2-1, with 11 bases fitting TRBD2. Germline assignment: CDR1 SGHRS and CDR2 YFSETQ. After removal of 2 bases from V and 0 bases from J, the junction contained 1 base not matched to a gene. CDR3 length equals 16 residues. The CDR3 nucleotides read TGCGCCAGCAGCTTCACTAGCGGGAGCTCCTACAATGAGCAGTTCTTC. This translates into CASSFTSGSSYNEQFF. Full variable domain (rest looked up from reference TRBV5-1 and TRBJ2-1): KAGVTQTPRYLIKTRGQQVTLSCSPISGHRSVSWYQQTPGQGLQFLFEYFSETQRNKGNFPGRFSGRQFSNSRSEMNVSTLELGDSALYLCASSFTSGSSYNEQFFGPGTRLTVL.

This chain uses TRBV30 with TRBJ1-5, with D possibly matching TRBD1 (5 bases). Germline CDR1 reads GTSNPN; CDR2 reads SVGIG (reference sequence). V lost 0 bases, J lost 0 bases, and 12 bases lay in between. This CDR3 comprises 16 residues. CDR3 residues: CAWSVQRGGSNQPQHF. The CDR3, as DNA: TGTGCCTGGAGTGTACAGAGGGGAGGTAGCAATCAGCCCCAGCATTTT.

V usage is TRBV21-1 and J usage is TRBJ2-7; no check of the table's D call, TRBD1, against the DNA was made. TRBV21-1 is tagged as a pseudogene. The CDR3 is 16 residues long. CDR3 loop: CASSKPRQGGPYEQYF. The DNA of the CDR3 is TGTGCCAGCAGCAAACCTCGGCAGGGGGGACCCTACGAGCAGTACTTC.

V usage is TRBV5-5 and J usage is TRBJ2-2; 10 bases fit TRBD1. The V gene's germline CDR1 is SGHKS and CDR2 YYEKEE (reference sequence). Trimming cost V 0 bases and J 5 bases; bases outside gene matches: 7. The CDR3 extends over 17 amino acids. The CDR3 is CASSLDVGTGVTGELFF. DNA for the CDR3: TGTGCCAGCAGCTTGGATGTCGGGACAGGGGTAACCGGGGAGCTGTTTTTT.

This sequence joins TRBV23-1 and TRBJ2-2; 7 nucleotides align to TRBD2. TRBV23-1 qualifies as an ORF whose function is uncertain. CDR3 length equals 22 residues. The V and J ends lost 3 bases and 5 bases, in that order; junction bases with no gene match: 27. The CDR3 protein is CASSQLPPGLGPLLGGTGELFF. DNA of the CDR3: TGCGCCAGCAGTCAGCTCCCCCCTGGACTAGGACCACTGCTGGGGGGGACCGGGGAGCTGTTTTTT.

The chain couples TRBV6-6 to TRBJ1-4; TRBD1 might be the D (5 bases). V was shortened by 6 bases and J by 7 bases, with 15 bases between the two germline ends. This CDR3 is 14 amino acids long. The V gene's germline CDR1 is MNHNY and CDR2 SVGAGI (reference sequence). CDR3 sequence (DNA): TGTGCCAGCAGCTCTACAGGCGCCGGTGAAAAACTGTTTTTT. As protein: CASSSTGAGEKLFF.

This chain joins TRBV4-3 and TRBJ2-6; the match to TRBD1 covers 7 bases. The germline V gene encodes CDR1 LGHNA and CDR2 YSLEER. There are 17 residues in the CDR3. The V gene end was trimmed by 1 base and the J gene end by 4 bases; junction bases not matched to a gene: 7. In nucleotides, the CDR3 is TGCGCCAGCAGCCAAGGCGCGACAGGGACCGGGGCCAACGTCCTGACTTTC. As protein: CASSQGATGTGANVLTF.

J is TRBJ2-5 and V is TRBV5-1; 9 bases are shared with TRBD1. TRBJ2-7 matches the DNA end more closely, so the J call is doubtful. Germline-derived CDR1 and CDR2 are SGHRS and YFSETQ. The CDR3 sequence is 15 residues long. The CDR3: CASSLLTGGTYEQYF. The CDR3 bases are TGCGCCAGCAGCCTCCTGACAGGGGGGACCTACGAGCAGTACTTC.

The chain uses TRBV10-3 and TRBJ2-3, with 8 bases identical to TRBD2. CDR3 length: 14 amino acids. The germline V gene encodes CDR1 ENHRY and CDR2 SYGVKD. V trimming: 3 bases; J trimming: 14 bases; junction bases outside the gene matches: 13. The CDR3 reads CAISERTSGVWSYF. In DNA, the CDR3 is TGTGCCATCAGTGAACGAACTAGCGGAGTTTGGTCGTATTTT.

This rearrangement joins TRBV2 to TRBJ2-7, with unresolved D. The germline CDR1 and CDR2 sequences are SNHLY and FYNNEI. CDR3 length equals 11 residues. Deletions cut 7 bases from V and 3 bases from J, with 7 bases between. In DNA, the CDR3 is TGTGCCAGCATTCAGAACTACGAGCAGTACTTC. Its protein product is CASIQNYEQYF.

The CDR3 DNA reads TGTGCCAGCAGTTACGACAGGGCCAGGGAAGCTTTCTTT. Translation gives CASSYDRAREAFF. The chain has TRBV6-5 and TRBJ1-1; 7 bases are shared with TRBD1. Germline CDR1 is MNHEY and CDR2 is SVGAGI. The CDR3 loop spans 13 amino acids. V was pared by 2 bases and J by 8 bases, with 5 bases of the junction left unmatched.

The chain uses TRBV7-2 and TRBJ1-2, with D possibly TRBD1 on 6 matching bases. Trimming removed 4 bases at V and 5 bases at J, with 23 bases between. The CDR3 totals 17 residues. Looked up from germline, CDR1 is SGHTA and CDR2 is FQGNSA. CDR3 protein: CASSSKGTQGSIYGYTF. The CDR3 region has the DNA TGTGCCAGCAGCTCCAAGGGAACACAGGGTTCCATTTATGGCTACACCTTC.

This clone came up a few times. The V call is TRBV19, the J call TRBJ1-3; 10 bases align to TRBD1. CDR1 LNHDA and CDR2 SQIVND come from the germline V gene (reference sequence). J was trimmed by 4 bases and V by 7 bases; bases with no gene match: 4. This CDR3 is 14 amino acids long. CDR3: CASNDRGPGNTIYF. The CDR3 bases are TGTGCCAGTAACGACAGGGGGCCGGGAAACACCATATATTTT.

The chain carries TRBV28 and TRBJ2-2, with 12 bases fitting TRBD2. The V and J ends lost 6 bases and 1 base, in that order; junction bases with no gene match: 9. The V gene's germline CDR1 is MDHEN and CDR2 SYDVKM. The CDR3 is 18 residues long. The CDR3 coding sequence is TGTGCCAGCAGCCGGCGTCAACTAGCGGGAGGGAACACCGGGGAGCTGTTTTTT. Its protein product is CASSRRQLAGGNTGELFF.

For the CDR3, the DNA is TGTGCCACCCGGCACGGAGGGTCCGATGAAAAACTGTTTTTT. As protein: CATRHGGSDEKLFF. The gene calls are TRBV19 and TRBJ1-4; D is undetermined. Germline V lookup: CDR1 LNHDA, CDR2 SQIVND (reference sequence). V lost 10 bases, J lost 6 bases, and 18 bases lay in between. The CDR3 is 14 residues long. Using reference TRBV19 and TRBJ1-4 for the parts outside the CDR3, the full variable domain is DGGITQSPKYLFRKEGQNVTLSCEQNLNHDAMYWYRQDPGQGLRLIYYSQIVNDFQKGDIAEGYSVSREKKESFPLTVTSAQKNPTAFYLCATRHGGSDEKLFFGSGTQLSVL.

This chain links TRBV10-3 with TRBJ2-7, with 11 positions matching TRBD2. V was clipped by 8 bases and J by 2 bases; unmatched bases: 8. This CDR3 has 15 amino acids. Germline V gives CDR1 ENHRY, CDR2 SYGVKD. This chain's CDR3 is CAIGMTSGVPYEQYF. The CDR3 DNA is TGTGCCATCGGCATGACTAGCGGGGTCCCCTACGAGCAGTACTTC.

The gene calls are TRBV7-2 and TRBJ2-7; 11 bases agree with TRBD1. The germline V gene has CDR1 SGHTA and CDR2 FQGNSA. The length of the CDR3 is 17 residues. Unmatched junction bases numbered 11, after V lost 7 bases and J lost 0 bases. The CDR3 region has the DNA TGTGCCAGCACCCCCTCACCCGGGACAGGGGGCTCCTACGAGCAGTACTTC. It translates to CASTPSPGTGGSYEQYF.